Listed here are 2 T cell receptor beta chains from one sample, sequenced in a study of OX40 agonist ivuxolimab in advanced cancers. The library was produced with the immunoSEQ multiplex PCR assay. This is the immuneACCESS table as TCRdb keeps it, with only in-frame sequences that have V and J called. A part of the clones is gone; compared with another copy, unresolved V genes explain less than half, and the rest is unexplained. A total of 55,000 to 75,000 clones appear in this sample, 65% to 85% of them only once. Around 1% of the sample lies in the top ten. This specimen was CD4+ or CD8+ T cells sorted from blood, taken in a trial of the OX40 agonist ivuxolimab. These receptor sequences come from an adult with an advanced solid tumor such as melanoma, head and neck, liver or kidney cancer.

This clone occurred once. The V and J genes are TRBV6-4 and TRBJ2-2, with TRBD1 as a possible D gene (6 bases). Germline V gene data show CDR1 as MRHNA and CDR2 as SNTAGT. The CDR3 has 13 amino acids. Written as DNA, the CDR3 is TGTGCTCCCACGGGTGGGGGCCACGGGGAGCTGTTTTTT. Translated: CAPTGGGHGELFF.

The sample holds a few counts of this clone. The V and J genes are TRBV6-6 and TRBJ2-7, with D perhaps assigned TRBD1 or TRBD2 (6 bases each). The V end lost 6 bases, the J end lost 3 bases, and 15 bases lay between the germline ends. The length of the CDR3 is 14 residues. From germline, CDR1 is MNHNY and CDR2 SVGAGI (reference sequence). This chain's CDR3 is CASRGGQDFYEQYF. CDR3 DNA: TGTGCCAGCAGAGGGGGGCAAGATTTCTACGAGCAGTACTTC.